The 11 T cell receptor beta chains listed next were all sequenced from one sample in a study of blood T cell repertoires in COVID-19. The table came from immunoSEQ multiplex PCR; TCRdb's copy has only in-frame clones and leaves some out. The profile shows around 170,000 clones, 84% of them singletons. The sequenced material came from PBMCs or T cells enriched from blood (not recorded which). The source is a man aged 45-65 years who had recovered from COVID-19.

The gene calls are TRBV5-5 and TRBJ2-1; 10 positions match TRBD1. Per germline, CDR1 SGHKS and CDR2 YYEKEE (reference sequence). J lost 4 bases, V lost 5 bases, and 9 bases had no gene match. The CDR3 is 16 amino acids. CDR3 nucleotides: TGTGCCAGCAGTCGGGAAGGGACAGGGGTATACAATGAGCAGTTCTTC. As protein: CASSREGTGVYNEQFF.

The chain couples TRBV11-3 to TRBJ1-1; D call uncertain. Germline V CDR1 and CDR2: SGHNT, YENEEA. The CDR3 is 15 amino acids. The V end lost 1 base, the J end lost 1 base, and 10 bases lay between the germline ends. CDR3 protein: CASSLGGSQNTEAFF. As DNA, the CDR3 is TGTGCCAGCAGCTTAGGAGGCAGTCAGAACACTGAAGCTTTCTTT.

The chain recombines TRBV7-9 with TRBJ1-6; TRBD1 might be the D (6 bases). The CDR3 spans 16 residues. The V end was cut by 5 bases, the J end by 4 bases, with 15 bases between. Germline V lookup: CDR1 SEHNR, CDR2 FQNEAQ (reference sequence). CDR3 in DNA: TGTGCCAGCAGCCCGATGGGGGCCAGATATAATTCACCCCTCCACTTT. Protein sequence: CASSPMGARYNSPLHF.

The rearrangement joins TRBV7-9 to TRBJ2-7, with 9 bases identical to TRBD2. Trimming took 6 bases from V and 7 from J; bases not matched to a gene: 10. CDR1 is SEHNR, CDR2 FQNEAQ, per germline (reference sequence). The CDR3 runs to 14 residues. The CDR3 region has the DNA TGTGCCAGCAGTCAAAACCTAGCGGGGTATGAGCAGTACTTC. Protein: CASSQNLAGYEQYF.

The rearrangement links TRBV29-1 to TRBJ1-3; 8 nucleotides align to TRBD1. The germline CDR1 and CDR2 sequences are SQVTM and ANQGSEA. The CDR3 runs 13 residues. V lost 7 bases and J lost 4; bases outside the gene matches: 6. The CDR3 region has the DNA TGCAGCGCCTGGACAGGGAAAGGAAACACCATATATTTT. It is translated as CSAWTGKGNTIYF.

The chain has TRBV21-1 and TRBJ1-6; TRBD1 is the table's D call and was not checked against the DNA. TRBV21-1 is shown as a pseudogene. This CDR3 spans 16 amino acids. The DNA of the CDR3 is TGTGCCAGCAGGAATTTGAGACAGGCCTATAATTCACCCCTCCACTTT. This gives the protein CASRNLRQAYNSPLHF.

This clone appeared a single time. This chain connects TRBV18 to TRBJ1-1; 11 bases match TRBD1. Germline V lookup: CDR1 KGHSH, CDR2 LQKENI. V shed 2 bases, J shed 8 bases, and the junction held 7 bases outside the gene matches. This CDR3 is built from 15 residues. The CDR3 sequence: CASSPTLGTGGEAFF. The CDR3 DNA reads as TGTGCCAGCTCACCAACACTTGGGACAGGGGGGGAAGCTTTCTTT.

The V gene is TRBV2, the J gene TRBJ2-7; D is perhaps TRBD2 (5 bases). This CDR3 contains 15 residues. In germline, CDR1 is SNHLY, CDR2 FYNNEI. Trimming took off 4 bases at V and 3 bases at J, with 16 bases between the two ends. CDR3 coding DNA: TGTGCCAGCAGTGCGGGCCGCGGGTCCCTCTACGAGCAGTACTTC. Amino acid sequence: CASSAGRGSLYEQYF.

The chain is built from TRBV11-2 and TRBJ1-1, with 7 bases identical to TRBD1. V shed 4 bases, J shed 5 bases, and the junction held 7 bases outside the gene matches. Germline CDR1 is SGHAT and CDR2 is FQNNGV. The length of the CDR3 is 14 residues. CDR3 bases: TGTGCCAGCAGCTCCAACAGGGGCGGGACTGAAGCTTTCTTT. This encodes CASSSNRGGTEAFF.

The V and J genes are TRBV19 and TRBJ2-2; tentative D call: TRBD2 (5 bases). V was shortened by 6 bases and J by 4 bases, with 15 bases between the two germline ends. This CDR3 region has 15 residues. Germline V gives CDR1 LNHDA, CDR2 SQIVND (reference sequence). For the CDR3, the DNA is TGTGCCAGTAGAGTAGTGGGCGCGGGCACCGGGGAGCTGTTTTTT. Its translation is CASRVVGAGTGELFF. The whole variable domain, filled in from reference TRBV19 and TRBJ2-2, reads DGGITQSPKYLFRKEGQNVTLSCEQNLNHDAMYWYRQDPGQGLRLIYYSQIVNDFQKGDIAEGYSVSREKKESFPLTVTSAQKNPTAFYLCASRVVGAGTGELFFGEGSRLTVL.

This sequence joins TRBV2 and TRBJ1-1; D possibly corresponds to TRBD1 (5 bases). Trimming took off 2 bases at V and 1 base at J, with 8 bases between the two ends. The germline V gene has CDR1 SNHLY and CDR2 FYNNEI. The CDR3 loop spans 14 amino acids. Here the CDR3 DNA reads TGTGCCAGCAGTGAACTGGGGCCGAACACTGAAGCTTTCTTT. Translation: CASSELGPNTEAFF.